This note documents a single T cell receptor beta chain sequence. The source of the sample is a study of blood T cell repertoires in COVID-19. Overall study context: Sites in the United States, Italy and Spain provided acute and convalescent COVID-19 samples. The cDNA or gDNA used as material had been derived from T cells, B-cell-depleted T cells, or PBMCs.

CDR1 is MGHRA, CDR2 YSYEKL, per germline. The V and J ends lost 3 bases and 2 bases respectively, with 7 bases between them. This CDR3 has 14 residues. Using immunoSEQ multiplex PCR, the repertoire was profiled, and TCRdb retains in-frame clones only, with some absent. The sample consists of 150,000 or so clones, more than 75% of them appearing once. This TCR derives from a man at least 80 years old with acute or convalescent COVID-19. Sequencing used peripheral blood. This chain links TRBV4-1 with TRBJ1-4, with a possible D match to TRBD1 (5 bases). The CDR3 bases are TGCGCCAGCAGCCAGGGACTGACTAATGAAAAACTGTTTTTT. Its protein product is CASSQGLTNEKLFF.